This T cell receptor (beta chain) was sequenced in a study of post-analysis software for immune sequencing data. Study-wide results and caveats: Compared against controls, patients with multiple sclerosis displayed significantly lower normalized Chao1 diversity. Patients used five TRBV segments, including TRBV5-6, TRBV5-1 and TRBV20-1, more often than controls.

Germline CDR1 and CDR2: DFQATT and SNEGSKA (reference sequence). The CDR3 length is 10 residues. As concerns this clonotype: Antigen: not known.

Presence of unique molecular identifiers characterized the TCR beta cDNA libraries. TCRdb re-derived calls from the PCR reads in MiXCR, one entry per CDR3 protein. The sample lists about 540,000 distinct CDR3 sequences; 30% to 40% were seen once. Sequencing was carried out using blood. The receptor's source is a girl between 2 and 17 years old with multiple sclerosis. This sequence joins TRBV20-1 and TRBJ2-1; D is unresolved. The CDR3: CSPDLDEQFF. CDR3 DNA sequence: TGCAGCCCCGACCTGGATGAGCAGTTCTTC.